These 21 T cell receptor beta chains were sequenced from one sample in a study of cytomegalovirus exposure and HLA in healthy donors. Researchers ran the PCR with 60 Vbeta and 13 Jbeta primers. Sequenced by immunoSEQ multiplex PCR; TCRdb stores in-frame clones only, minus some. The top ten clones hold about 1.5% of a sample with roughly 180,000 clones, 76% of them seen once. Sequenced input: PBMCs. The receptors shown here come from a man younger than 30 in good health and CMV-seronegative.

The gene calls are TRBV9 and TRBJ2-1, with TRBD2 identical over 12 bases. The CDR3 runs 16 residues. Trimming took 3 bases from V and 4 from J; bases not matched to a gene: 5. The germline V gene has CDR1 SGDLS and CDR2 YYNGEE. CDR3 region: CASSARTSGAYNEQFF. CDR3 DNA sequence: TGTGCCAGCAGCGCCCGGACTAGCGGGGCGTACAATGAGCAGTTCTTC.

The gene calls are TRBV7-6 and TRBJ1-4; the D gene is possibly TRBD1 (6 bases). V was trimmed by 2 bases and J by 8 bases, leaving 12 bases between them. The CDR3 spans 14 residues. Germline-derived CDR1 and CDR2 are SGHVS and FNYEAQ. The DNA of the CDR3 is TGTGCCAGCAGCTTACGGGGGGCCGGGGAAAAACTGTTTTTT. Residues: CASSLRGAGEKLFF.

The CDR3 DNA is TGTGCCAGCAGCAAAACAGGGCAGAACACTGAAGCTTTCTTT. Translated: CASSKTGQNTEAFF. V gene TRBV9 combines with J gene TRBJ1-1; maybe TRBD1 (6 bases). The CDR3 loop spans 14 amino acids. Trimming removed 4 bases from V and 1 base from J, with 11 bases in between. Germline V lookup: CDR1 SGDLS, CDR2 YYNGEE.

The V gene is TRBV5-5, the J gene TRBJ2-5; 7 bases fit TRBD2. V shed 0 bases and J 2 bases; nucleotides not matched to a gene: 7. Germline CDR1 SGHKS, CDR2 YYEKEE (reference sequence). CDR3 length equals 16 residues. CDR3 in DNA: TGTGCCAGCAGCTTGGCCGGGCGGGGGAGTCAAGAGACCCAGTACTTC. This encodes CASSLAGRGSQETQYF. Together with reference TRBV5-5 and TRBJ2-5, the CDR3 gives the full variable domain: DAGVTQSPTHLIKTRGQQVTLRCSPISGHKSVSWYQQVLGQGPQFIFQYYEKEERGRGNFPDRFSARQFPNYSSELNVNALLLGDSALYLCASSLAGRGSQETQYFGPGTRLLVL.

CDR3 region: CASSLLAGGYNEQFF. The CDR3 region has the DNA TGTGCCAGCAGCCTACTAGCGGGGGGTTACAATGAGCAGTTCTTC. The chain links TRBV9 to TRBJ2-1; 12 bases are a match to TRBD2. The germline gives CDR1 SGDLS, CDR2 YYNGEE. This CDR3 has 15 amino acids. V shed 4 bases and J 4 bases; nucleotides not matched to a gene: 3.

The chain is built from TRBV9 and TRBJ2-2; D call uncertain. From germline, CDR1 is SGDLS and CDR2 YYNGEE. V was pared by 0 bases and J by 7 bases, with 10 bases between. The CDR3 runs to 14 residues. The CDR3 DNA reads as TGTGCCAGCAGCGTAGGTACGGTTGGCGGGGAGCTGTTTTTT. Translated, it gives CASSVGTVGGELFF.

The V gene is TRBV10-3, the J gene TRBJ2-7; possibly TRBD1 for D (5 bases). With 7 bases removed from V and 2 bases from J, the gap between germline ends came to 18 bases. Germline assignment: CDR1 ENHRY and CDR2 SYGVKD. The CDR3 covers 15 residues. CDR3 bases: TGTGCCATCAACACGGCCTGGGGCAGTCCCTACGAGCAGTACTTC. Translation: CAINTAWGSPYEQYF.

This chain uses TRBV7-9 with TRBJ1-3; tentative D call: TRBD1 (5 bases). This CDR3 has 16 amino acids. Trimming removed 4 bases from V and 2 bases from J, with 15 bases in between. CDR1 SEHNR and CDR2 FQNEAQ come from the germline V gene (reference sequence). The CDR3 loop is CASSSSTDDTGNTIYF. CDR3 sequence (DNA): TGTGCCAGCAGCTCCTCGACAGATGACACTGGAAACACCATATATTTT.

This clone was counted a few times. V is TRBV18 and J is TRBJ2-7; a weak D match, TRBD1 (6 bases). Germline CDR1 and CDR2: KGHSH and LQKENI. With 2 bases removed from V and 1 base from J, the gap between germline ends came to 9 bases. The CDR3 length is 14 residues. The CDR3: CASSPGTTSYEQYF. Here the CDR3 DNA reads TGTGCCAGCTCACCAGGGACAACATCCTACGAGCAGTACTTC.

This clone has just one count. This chain links TRBV6-5 with TRBJ1-2, with D possibly being TRBD1 (5 bases). Deletions cut 7 bases from V and 8 bases from J, with 17 bases between. This CDR3 has 13 residues. Looked up from germline, CDR1 is MNHEY and CDR2 is SVGAGI. CDR3 loop: CASNARDLEGYTF. The DNA for the CDR3 is TGTGCCAGCAACGCCCGGGACTTAGAAGGCTACACCTTC.

The chain has TRBV6-4 and TRBJ1-6; TRBD1 is a possible D gene (5 bases). Deletions cut 6 bases from V and 13 bases from J, with 19 bases between. The CDR3 extends over 14 amino acids. Germline V lookup: CDR1 MRHNA, CDR2 SNTAGT. The CDR3 DNA reads TGTGCCAGCAGGGGGGGACTGCCGGAAGGGCCCCTCCACTTT. Translated: CASRGGLPEGPLHF.

The rearrangement joins TRBV6-1 to TRBJ2-2; D gene ambiguous. V dropped 4 bases and J dropped 9 bases, with 12 bases sitting between them. The CDR3 has 13 amino acids. Germline CDR1 and CDR2: MNHNS and SASEGT. The CDR3 here is CASSARLHRELFF. The CDR3 bases are TGTGCCAGCAGTGCCCGACTCCACCGGGAGCTGTTTTTT.

V usage is TRBV2 and J usage is TRBJ1-1; D remains ambiguous. V gave up 6 bases and J gave up 8 bases, with 16 bases separating them. Looked up from germline, CDR1 is SNHLY and CDR2 is FYNNEI. The CDR3 runs 13 residues. DNA for the CDR3: TGTGCCAGCAGCCCACCGGGCAGGAGGGAAGCTTTCTTT. This gives the protein CASSPPGRREAFF.

Only one count was recorded for this clone. The chain couples TRBV5-6 to TRBJ2-5, with D possibly matching TRBD1 (6 bases). The CDR3 is 15 amino acids. Germline V gene data show CDR1 as SGHDT and CDR2 as YYEEEE. V lost 1 base to trimming and J lost 0 bases, with 10 bases between them. The CDR3 sequence is CASSLFGQYQETQYF. CDR3 DNA: TGTGCCAGCAGCTTGTTTGGACAGTACCAAGAGACCCAGTACTTC.

This clone was recorded only once. The V gene is TRBV6-5, the J gene TRBJ1-2, with TRBD1 matching 10 bases. The CDR3 spans 13 residues. J gave up 8 bases and V 6 bases, and 6 bases lay outside the gene matches. The germline V gene has CDR1 MNHEY and CDR2 SVGAGI. For the CDR3, the DNA is TGTGCCAGCAGACCCGGACAGGGGGAGGGCTACACCTTC. The encoded protein is CASRPGQGEGYTF.

The J gene is TRBJ1-5, the V gene TRBV4-1; D is unresolved. Trimming stripped 0 bases from V and 2 bases from J, with 8 bases between. The CDR3 spans 15 residues. The V gene's germline CDR1 is MGHRA and CDR2 YSYEKL. CDR3 region: CASSQDLVGNQPQHF. The CDR3 DNA reads TGCGCCAGCAGCCAAGATTTGGTAGGCAATCAGCCCCAGCATTTT.

The chain is built from TRBV27 and TRBJ2-7; D uncertain. CDR3 length: 13 residues. The V end was cut by 0 bases, the J end by 2 bases, with 5 bases between. Germline-derived CDR1 and CDR2 are MNHEY and SMNVEV (reference sequence). The CDR3: CASSLSPTYEQYF. CDR3 DNA sequence: TGTGCCAGCAGTTTATCTCCAACCTACGAGCAGTACTTC.

V usage is TRBV9 and J usage is TRBJ1-1; D is possibly TRBD1 (6 bases). The germline V gene has CDR1 SGDLS and CDR2 YYNGEE. The CDR3 has 14 residues. Trimming removed 3 bases at V and 3 bases at J, with 12 bases between. The CDR3 sequence: CASSGGEGDTEAFF. CDR3 nucleotide sequence: TGTGCCAGCAGCGGAGGGGAGGGGGACACTGAAGCTTTCTTT.

The chain joins TRBV30 to TRBJ1-1; D might be TRBD1 (5 bases). The germline V gene has CDR1 GTSNPN and CDR2 SVGIG (reference sequence). This CDR3 spans 14 amino acids. V was trimmed by 4 bases and J by 5 bases, leaving 17 bases between them. The chain's CDR3 is CAWMTDTLLTEAFF. For the CDR3, the DNA is TGTGCCTGGATGACAGACACCTTACTGACTGAAGCTTTCTTT.

V and J are TRBV5-6 and TRBJ2-5, with 7 bases fitting TRBD2. Germline V gives CDR1 SGHDT, CDR2 YYEEEE. V lost 6 bases to trimming and J lost 5 bases; unmatched junction nucleotides: 4. CDR3 length: 12 amino acids. CDR3 bases: TGTGCCAGCAACCGGCGGGGGGAGACCCAGTACTTC. Translation: CASNRRGETQYF.

The chain uses TRBV30 and TRBJ1-3; 8 nucleotides match TRBD1. Germline V gene sequence: CDR1 GTSNPN, CDR2 SVGIG (reference sequence). The CDR3 loop spans 15 amino acids. The V and J ends lost 4 bases and 9 bases, in that order; junction bases with no gene match: 14. CDR3 DNA: TGTGCCTGGAAGAGTGGCAGGGGGCGCGGTTTCACCATATATTTT. This sequence encodes CAWKSGRGRGFTIYF.